A single sample gave rise to the 13 T cell receptor beta chains below, sequenced in a study of tumor-infiltrating lymphocytes in oesophageal squamous cell carcinoma. TCRdb independently ran MiXCR on the PCR reads; one entry per CDR3 protein. The table includes tens of thousands of distinct CDR3 sequences, roughly 40% detected once. The sequencing sample was made of esophageal tumor tissue. Every receptor here comes from a male donor with esophageal squamous cell carcinoma.

Comments on this clonotype: In this CDR3 the conserved last residue, phenylalanine or tryptophan, is missing, so a read error is likely. The DNA is omitted, as the CDR3 cannot be located on it reliably, and the CDR3 follows TCRdb's listing. The rearrangement uses TRBV6-1 and TRBJ1-1. Germline CDR1 and CDR2: MNHNS and SASEGT. The length of the CDR3 is 17 amino acids, counting both ends. The CDR3 spells CASSQPGLAGLEQYFGQ.

The chain is built from TRBV12-3 or TRBV12-4 and TRBJ1-4, with 8 bases identical to TRBD1. CDR3 size: 16 residues. Trimming at V came to 5 bases and at J to 8 bases, leaving 13 bases not matched to a gene. CDR3 protein: CASSPRTGQGSEKLFF. DNA of the CDR3: TGTGCCAGCAGTCCTCGAACTGGACAGGGATCCGAAAAACTGTTTTTT.

This clonotype was observed at least ten times. The chain recombines TRBV27 with TRBJ1-2; 8 bases are shared with TRBD1. This CDR3 comprises 16 residues. The trim removed 6 bases at V and 3 bases at J, leaving 12 bases unmatched. In germline, CDR1 is MNHEY, CDR2 SMNVEV (reference sequence). The CDR3: CASSLDRAGGYYGYTF. CDR3 nucleotides: TGTGCCAGCAGCCTGGACAGGGCAGGCGGGTACTATGGCTACACCTTC.

This clonotype has ten or more counts. With a much larger clone just one base away, this may be a read error. The rearrangement uses TRBV7-9 and TRBJ2-5; a weak D match, TRBD2 (6 bases). The V end was cut by 1 base, the J end by 11 bases, with 23 bases between. In germline, CDR1 is SEHNR, CDR2 FQNEAQ (reference sequence). There are 16 residues in the CDR3. CDR3 nucleotides: TGTGCCAGCAGCTTAGTCGGGACTGGAGCCTACAATGAGCAGTACTTC. Encoded protein: CASSLVGTGAYNEQYF.

Points on this clonotype: A junction end diverges from the germline sequence, so it may reflect a read error. The rearrangement links TRBV7-3 to TRBJ2-6; no clear D. The CDR3 totals 9 residues. Germline V gives CDR1 SGHTA, CDR2 FQGTGA. The CDR3 sequence is CASSLTLRF. The CDR3 coding sequence is TGTGCCAGCAGCTTAACACTTCGGTTC.

The V gene is TRBV7-2, the J gene TRBJ2-3; D is ambiguous. Per germline, CDR1 SGHTA and CDR2 FQGNSA. The CDR3 has 15 residues. V lost 0 bases to trimming and J lost 2 bases, with 9 bases between them. The chain's CDR3 is CASSLAGSVTDTQYF. Written as DNA, the CDR3 is TGTGCCAGCAGCTTAGCCGGATCAGTCACAGATACGCAGTATTTT.

This clonotype was seen a few times. The rearrangement uses TRBV7-2 and TRBJ2-1; possibly TRBD1 for D (6 bases). CDR1 is SGHTA and CDR2 is FQGNSA in the germline V gene. V gave up 2 bases and J gave up 7 bases, with 12 bases separating them. The CDR3 spans 14 residues. Here the CDR3 DNA reads TGTGCCAGCAGCTTACATACCGGGACAAATGAGCAGTTCTTC. Translating gives CASSLHTGTNEQFF.

The chain combines TRBV12-5 with TRBJ2-5, with 9 bases that match TRBD1. With 3 bases clipped from V and 11 bases from J, the junction kept 19 bases outside the gene matches. The CDR3 is made up of 17 amino acids. Germline V gives CDR1 LGHNT, CDR2 FRNRAP. The CDR3 DNA is TGTGCTAGTGGTTTAGCTGGGACAGGGTATTCCGGGGATACGCAGTACTTC. Translated, it gives CASGLAGTGYSGDTQYF.

The chain recombines TRBV5-1 with TRBJ2-1, with 8 nucleotides matching TRBD2. The CDR3 covers 18 residues. The germline gives CDR1 SGHRS, CDR2 YFSETQ. With 4 bases clipped from V and 2 bases from J, the junction kept 14 bases outside the gene matches. The CDR3 bases are TGCGCCAGCAGCGTCGGGCTAGCGGGTGCTGCTACCTACAATGAGCAGTTCTTC. It yields the protein CASSVGLAGAATYNEQFF.

V and J are TRBV10-3 and TRBJ1-5; 8 bases fit TRBD1. Germline V gene sequence: CDR1 ENHRY, CDR2 SYGVKD. The CDR3 has 15 residues. The ends lost 0 bases at V and 4 bases at J; junction bases unmatched: 2. This chain's CDR3 is CAISESRTGNQPQHF. In DNA, the CDR3 is TGTGCCATCAGTGAGTCGAGGACAGGGAATCAGCCCCAGCATTTT.

This clonotype was recorded at least ten times. The V call is TRBV19, the J call TRBJ1-5, with 8 bases aligning to TRBD1. Germline CDR1 reads LNHDA; CDR2 reads SQIVND (reference sequence). Trimming at V came to 5 bases and at J to 3 bases, leaving 15 bases not matched to a gene. The CDR3 length is 18 residues. The DNA of the CDR3 is TGTGCCAGTAGTCCCCGGGGAAAGACAGGGGCTTACAATCAGCCCCAGCATTTT. Translation: CASSPRGKTGAYNQPQHF.

The table lists this clonotype with many counts. The chain is built from TRBV24-1 and TRBJ2-3, with 8 bases matching TRBD1. CDR1 is KGHDR, CDR2 SFDVKD, per germline. V lost 4 bases and J lost 1; bases outside the gene matches: 3. The CDR3 runs to 15 residues. The CDR3 region has the DNA TGTGCCACCAGTGAGGCAGGGGGCGGCACAGATACGCAGTATTTT. The encoded protein is CATSEAGGGTDTQYF.

This clonotype was seen a few times. The CDR3 does not end in the conserved phenylalanine or tryptophan, so this is likely a read error. It is unclear where the CDR3 begins or ends on the DNA, so no DNA is shown, and the CDR3 is as TCRdb lists it. The chain carries TRBV6-1 and TRBJ2-7; TRBD1 is the table's D call and was not checked against the DNA. The CDR3 totals 16 residues, both ends included. Germline CDR1 is MNHNS and CDR2 is SASEGT. CDR3 in amino acids: CASSEGGQGRGYTFGS.